The 20 T cell receptor beta chains listed next were all sequenced from one sample in a study of blood T cell repertoires in COVID-19. Some clones are missing from TCRdb's copy, which holds only in-frame ones; the method was immunoSEQ multiplex PCR. The sample lists 150,000 or so clones, around 83% seen once, with around 3.6% in the top ten. The sequenced sample consisted of PBMCs or T cells enriched from blood (not recorded which). Receptors were obtained from a woman aged 45-65 years in a cohort exposed to, infected with or recovered from COVID-19 (not recorded which).

This chain uses TRBV6-5 with TRBJ2-2, with D perhaps TRBD2 (5 bases). The V end was cut by 4 bases, the J end by 3 bases, with 12 bases between. CDR1 MNHEY and CDR2 SVGAGI come from the germline V gene. This CDR3 has 15 amino acids. The CDR3 reads CASSWFRDHTGELFF. In DNA form, the CDR3 reads TGTGCCAGCAGTTGGTTCCGGGATCACACCGGGGAGCTGTTTTTT.

This clone was counted a few times. The chain carries TRBV5-1 and TRBJ1-1; D call uncertain. The CDR3 runs 13 residues. Germline-derived CDR1 and CDR2 are SGHRS and YFSETQ. The germline V and J ends were trimmed by 7 bases and 4 bases, with 14 bases remaining between them. The CDR3 region is CASFLQDRTEAFF. In DNA form, the CDR3 reads TGCGCCAGCTTCCTTCAGGATCGCACTGAAGCTTTCTTT.

The chain carries TRBV5-1 and TRBJ2-3; D uncertain. V lost 4 bases, J lost 0 bases, and 9 bases lay in between. The CDR3 is made up of 14 amino acids. Germline CDR1 reads SGHRS; CDR2 reads YFSETQ. For the CDR3, the DNA is TGCGCCAGCAGCGCTTACTCGAGCACAGATACGCAGTATTTT. It translates to CASSAYSSTDTQYF. The whole variable domain, filled in from reference TRBV5-1 and TRBJ2-3, reads KAGVTQTPRYLIKTRGQQVTLSCSPISGHRSVSWYQQTPGQGLQFLFEYFSETQRNKGNFPGRFSGRQFSNSRSEMNVSTLELGDSALYLCASSAYSSTDTQYFGPGTRLTVL.

V is TRBV27 and J is TRBJ2-5, with D maybe TRBD2 (6 bases). The V and J ends lost 6 bases and 4 bases respectively, with 21 bases between them. In germline, CDR1 is MNHEY, CDR2 SMNVEV (reference sequence). The CDR3 has 16 amino acids. CDR3 residues: CASSISVPGEGETQYF. In DNA, the CDR3 is TGTGCCAGCAGCATAAGCGTGCCGGGGGAAGGAGAGACCCAGTACTTC.

The chain links TRBV18 to TRBJ2-7, with 7 bases fitting TRBD1. V lost 2 bases and J lost 4; bases outside the gene matches: 8. The CDR3 contains 15 residues. Germline-derived CDR1 and CDR2 are KGHSH and LQKENI. CDR3 amino acids: CASSPGTAGLYEQYF. The CDR3 nucleotides are TGTGCCAGCTCACCAGGGACAGCCGGGTTGTACGAGCAGTACTTC.

The genes are TRBV28 and TRBJ2-5; D gene ambiguous. The CDR3 contains 12 residues. Germline CDR1 and CDR2: MDHEN and SYDVKM. Trimming removed 5 bases from V and 3 bases from J, with 7 bases in between. The CDR3: CASSTVKETQYF. The DNA for the CDR3 is TGTGCCAGCAGTACAGTTAAAGAGACCCAGTACTTC.

The chain carries TRBV19 and TRBJ2-2, with 8 positions matching TRBD1. Trimming took 6 bases from V and 0 from J; bases not matched to a gene: 3. The CDR3 length is 15 residues. The germline V gene has CDR1 LNHDA and CDR2 SQIVND (reference sequence). CDR3: CASRTGAANTGELFF. The CDR3 DNA is TGTGCCAGTAGGACAGGGGCCGCGAACACCGGGGAGCTGTTTTTT.

The chain uses TRBV4-2 and TRBJ2-4; TRBD2 matches 8 bases. The germline V gene has CDR1 LGHNA and CDR2 YNFKEQ. The CDR3 runs to 17 residues. V lost 2 bases, J lost 9 bases, and 15 bases stayed unmatched. CDR3 region: CASSQTGTRGPVAIQYF. As DNA, the CDR3 is TGTGCCAGCAGCCAAACCGGGACTAGAGGGCCGGTGGCCATTCAGTACTTC.

This rearrangement joins TRBV15 to TRBJ1-6; 7 bases are shared with TRBD1. Germline V lookup: CDR1 LNHNV, CDR2 YYDKDF (reference sequence). After removal of 5 bases from V and 7 bases from J, the junction contained 5 bases not matched to a gene. The CDR3 loop spans 14 amino acids. CDR3 protein: CATSEATGNSPLHF. The CDR3 coding sequence is TGTGCCACCAGCGAAGCGACAGGGAATTCACCCCTCCACTTT.

The rearrangement links TRBV27 to TRBJ1-2, with TRBD1 matching 9 bases. The ends lost 6 bases at V and 5 bases at J; junction bases unmatched: 10. This CDR3 has 15 amino acids. Germline V CDR1 and CDR2: MNHEY, SMNVEV (reference sequence). CDR3 region: CASRTGQGNSYGYTF. For the CDR3, the DNA is TGTGCCAGCAGAACAGGACAGGGGAATAGTTATGGCTACACCTTC.

The CDR3 nucleotides are TGTGCCAGTAGAGCTGTGACAGGGGGTTGGAGCACTGAAGCTTTCTTT. Residues: CASRAVTGGWSTEAFF. The V call is TRBV19, the J call TRBJ1-1, with 9 bases matching TRBD1. Germline CDR1 and CDR2: LNHDA and SQIVND (reference sequence). Trimming took 6 bases from V and 4 from J; bases not matched to a gene: 12. The CDR3 loop spans 16 amino acids.

The chain links TRBV5-1 to TRBJ1-6; D ambiguous. Germline CDR1 reads SGHRS; CDR2 reads YFSETQ. There are 15 residues in the CDR3. V was clipped by 1 base and J by 7 bases, with 12 bases between them. CDR3 coding DNA: TGCGCCAGCAGCTTGTCTTCCGGGTTCAATTCACCCCTCCACTTT. Its translation: CASSLSSGFNSPLHF.

The chain joins TRBV5-1 to TRBJ1-3; the D gene is possibly TRBD1 (5 bases). With 4 bases removed from V and 6 bases from J, the gap between germline ends came to 17 bases. Looked up from germline, CDR1 is SGHRS and CDR2 is YFSETQ. This CDR3 is built from 15 residues. For the CDR3, the DNA is TGCGCCAGCAGCCTCACAGGTCACATTTCAAACACCATATATTTT. Translation: CASSLTGHISNTIYF.

The V gene is TRBV5-4, the J gene TRBJ2-5; TRBD1 might be the D (6 bases). V was shortened by 3 bases and J by 4 bases, with 13 bases between the two germline ends. Germline V gene sequence: CDR1 SGHNT, CDR2 YYREEE (reference sequence). The CDR3 has 14 residues. The CDR3 nucleotides are TGTGCCAGCAGCTACGGGACCAGGGGAGAGACCCAGTACTTC. Translation gives CASSYGTRGETQYF.

V usage is TRBV7-2 and J usage is TRBJ2-1; TRBD1 might be the D (5 bases). Trimming cost V 4 bases and J 3 bases, with 19 bases left between them. The CDR3 is made up of 17 amino acids. In germline, CDR1 is SGHTA, CDR2 FQGNSA. The CDR3 DNA sequence: TGTGCCAGCAGCTCCACCCCCAACAGGCCCCTCTACAATGAGCAGTTCTTC. It codes for CASSSTPNRPLYNEQFF.

The chain recombines TRBV7-3 with TRBJ1-4, with 7 bases aligning to TRBD1. The CDR3 consists of 15 residues. Germline V gene lookup returns CDR1 SGHTA and CDR2 FQGTGA. V lost 6 bases and J lost 0; bases outside the gene matches: 4. The DNA of the CDR3 is TGTGCCAGCAGGGTAGGGGGCGCAACTAATGAAAAACTGTTTTTT. The encoded protein is CASRVGGATNEKLFF.

The V and J genes are TRBV7-3 and TRBJ2-3; 8 bases fit TRBD2. The CDR3 totals 15 residues. J lost 2 bases, V lost 5 bases, and 6 bases had no gene match. Germline CDR1 and CDR2: SGHTA and FQGTGA. The CDR3 DNA follows: TGTGCCAGCAGCCCCCAAGCGGGGGACACAGATACGCAGTATTTT. It encodes CASSPQAGDTDTQYF.

The gene calls are TRBV6-5 and TRBJ2-5; tentative D call: TRBD2 (5 bases). This CDR3 comprises 14 residues. The V and J ends lost 5 bases and 4 bases respectively, with 14 bases between them. Germline V gene sequence: CDR1 MNHEY, CDR2 SVGAGI. CDR3 nucleotide sequence: TGTGCCAGCAGTATAGGACCCGAGGGAGAGACCCAGTACTTC. Protein product: CASSIGPEGETQYF.

The chain couples TRBV7-9 to TRBJ2-1; D might be TRBD1 (6 bases). Germline assignment: CDR1 SEHNR and CDR2 FQNEAQ (reference sequence). The CDR3 consists of 18 residues. V lost 5 bases and J lost 6, with 26 bases in between. The CDR3: CASSPRDTKRRGVNEQFF. For the CDR3, the DNA is TGTGCCAGCAGCCCGAGGGACACAAAGAGACGCGGAGTCAATGAGCAGTTCTTC.

J is TRBJ2-3 and V is TRBV27, with TRBD2 identical over 7 bases. Germline V lookup: CDR1 MNHEY, CDR2 SMNVEV (reference sequence). The length of the CDR3 is 14 residues. Trimming removed 8 bases from V and 3 bases from J; junction bases left unmatched: 8. The CDR3 spells CASAYGGGTDTQYF. The CDR3 nucleotides read TGTGCCAGCGCTTATGGGGGGGGAACAGATACGCAGTATTTT.